This TCR beta chain was identified in a study of CD8 T cells in Susac syndrome. Random hexamers served to reverse transcribe roughly 0.5 to 1 ug RNA. With immunoSEQ multiplex PCR, TCR beta CDR3 was amplified across 54 Vbeta and 13 Jbeta. Each CDR3 protein gets one entry after TCRdb re-called the immunoSEQ multiplex PCR reads with MiXCR. The sample holds 40,000 to 55,000 distinct CDR3 sequences, over 90% seen once. CDR1 and CDR2 (germline): SEHNR, FQNEAQ (reference sequence). CDR3 length: 17 amino acids. V lost 4 bases and J lost 4, with 21 bases in between. This clonotype was counted a single time. This clonotype was obtained from a human donor in good health. The sample consisted of CD8+ T cells from PBMCs. The chain links TRBV7-9 to TRBJ2-3, with a possible D match to TRBD2 (5 bases). As DNA, the CDR3 is TGTGCCAGCAGCTCCCCGTTAGAGGGCCAAATCGCAGATACGCAGTATTTT. It is translated as CASSSPLEGQIADTQYF.